The clone carrying this TCR beta chain was recorded only once. This specimen comes from a study of CD8 T cells in Susac syndrome. The overall study: Treatment at blood withdrawal was none, corticosteroids, or intravenous immunoglobulin alone in Susac syndrome patients.

V lost 5 bases and J lost 8, with 19 bases in between. In germline, CDR1 is SGHTA, CDR2 FQGTGA. The CDR3 totals 15 residues. RNA was extracted with the RNeasy kit, and a quantity of about 0.5 to 1 ug was reverse transcribed using random hexamers. TCRdb re-called the immunoSEQ multiplex PCR reads with MiXCR, one entry per CDR3 protein. The sample has over 130,000 distinct CDR3 sequences, around 93% seen once. The specimen was CD4+ T cells from PBMCs. This TCR was recovered from a human donor with Susac syndrome. The chain uses TRBV7-3 and TRBJ2-1, with a tentative D call TRBD2 (6 bases). The CDR3 reads CASSVTREPFDEQFF. CDR3 sequence (DNA): TGTGCCAGCAGCGTCACTCGGGAGCCCTTCGATGAGCAGTTCTTC.